This TCR beta chain came from a study of cytotoxic CD8 clonotypes in ibrutinib-treated CLL. Whole-study context: An average of roughly 250,000 productive templates and 94,082 productive rearrangements was obtained per sample.

General study points: At baseline, clonality was higher than in age-matched healthy donors and correlated with CD8+ counts.

The protocol was immunoSEQ multiplex PCR, while the TCRdb copy is restricted to in-frame clones and leaves out a portion. The sample carries some 35,000 clones, roughly two thirds recorded once. This clone was detected a few times. Its antigen remains unidentified. This material consisted of PBMCs, taken before ibrutinib treatment. The source of this sequence is a human donor with chronic lymphocytic leukemia.

In DNA form, the CDR3 reads TGTGCCAGCAGCCGTACTAGCGACGCCTACGAGCAGTACTTC. It yields the protein CASSRTSDAYEQYF. V usage is TRBV5-4 and J usage is TRBJ2-7; the match to TRBD2 covers 7 bases. J gave up 2 bases and V 4 bases, and 6 bases lay outside the gene matches. There are 14 residues in the CDR3. Per germline, CDR1 SGHNT and CDR2 YYREEE (reference sequence).